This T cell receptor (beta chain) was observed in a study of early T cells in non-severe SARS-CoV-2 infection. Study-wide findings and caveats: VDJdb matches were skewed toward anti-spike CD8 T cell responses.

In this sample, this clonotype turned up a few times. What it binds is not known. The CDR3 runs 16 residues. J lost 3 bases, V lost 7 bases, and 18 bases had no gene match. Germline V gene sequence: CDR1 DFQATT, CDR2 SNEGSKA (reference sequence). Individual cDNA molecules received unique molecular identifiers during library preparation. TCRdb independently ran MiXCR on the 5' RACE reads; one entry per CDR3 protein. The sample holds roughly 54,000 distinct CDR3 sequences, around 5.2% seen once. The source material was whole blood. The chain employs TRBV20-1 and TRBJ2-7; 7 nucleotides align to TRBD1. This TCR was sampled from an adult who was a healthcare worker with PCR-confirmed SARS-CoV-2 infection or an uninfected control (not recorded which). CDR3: CSVVAPATGLGYEQYF. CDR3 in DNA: TGCAGTGTAGTGGCTCCAGCGACAGGGCTCGGCTACGAGCAGTACTTC.